The 28 T cell receptor beta chains listed next were all sequenced from one sample in a study of cytomegalovirus exposure and HLA in healthy donors. With 60 Vbeta and 13 Jbeta primers, the PCR was carried out. Here immunoSEQ multiplex PCR was the method, and the copy in TCRdb shows in-frame clones only, minus some. Of about 190,000 clones listed, just under 75% are singletons. The material sequenced was PBMCs. The source is a woman under 40 in good health and CMV-seropositive.

This clone showed up just a few times. CDR3 DNA sequence: TGTGCCAGCAGCTTAAGGGACTCAGGGCTGCGGGAGACCCAGTACTTC. Protein: CASSLRDSGLRETQYF. The genes are TRBV7-9 and TRBJ2-5; possible D gene TRBD2, 6 bases. Looked up from germline, CDR1 is SEHNR and CDR2 is FQNEAQ (reference sequence). Trimming shortened V by 2 bases and J by 5 bases, and 18 bases separated the two germline ends. The CDR3 extends over 16 amino acids.

The chain recombines TRBV6-1 with TRBJ2-3, with TRBD2 as a possible D gene (7 bases). V was shortened by 1 base and J by 4 bases, with 9 bases between the two germline ends. The CDR3 runs 14 residues. The germline V gene encodes CDR1 MNHNS and CDR2 SASEGT. CDR3 in DNA: TGTGCCAGCAGTGAAGGAGGGGGGGCAGATACGCAGTATTTT. Residues: CASSEGGGADTQYF.

The gene calls are TRBV29-1 and TRBJ1-4; D is perhaps TRBD1 (6 bases). The V end lost 4 bases, the J end lost 5 bases, and 20 bases lay between the germline ends. Germline V lookup: CDR1 SQVTM, CDR2 ANQGSEA. The CDR3 has 16 amino acids. The CDR3 spells CSVAPLGWTENEKLFF. CDR3 bases: TGCAGCGTTGCCCCCTTAGGGTGGACAGAAAATGAAAAACTGTTTTTT.

This chain joins TRBV20-1 and TRBJ1-2; D unresolved. The V and J ends lost 8 bases and 7 bases respectively, with 14 bases between them. Germline V gene data show CDR1 as DFQATT and CDR2 as SNEGSKA (reference sequence). The CDR3 spans 11 residues. In DNA form, the CDR3 reads TGCAGTTCCGGGGTAGGGCTTGGCTACACCTTC. Amino acids: CSSGVGLGYTF.

V and J are TRBV7-2 and TRBJ2-3; TRBD2 matches 9 bases. CDR1 is SGHTA, CDR2 FQGNSA, per germline. V was clipped by 4 bases and J by 5 bases; unmatched bases: 7. CDR3 length equals 15 residues. CDR3 coding DNA: TGTGCCAGCAGCTCTGTAGCGGGGGCGGGAGATACGCAGTATTTT. Translation: CASSSVAGAGDTQYF.

The genes are TRBV6-4 and TRBJ2-4; TRBD1 is a possible D gene (6 bases). Germline V CDR1 and CDR2: MRHNA, SNTAGT. The CDR3 spans 16 residues. V lost 2 bases and J 0 bases, leaving 11 bases between the germline ends. CDR3 sequence reads: CASSDGQIIAKNIQYF. The CDR3 DNA follows: TGTGCCAGCAGTGACGGACAGATAATAGCCAAAAACATTCAGTACTTC.

This clone came up a few times. The chain is built from TRBV5-1 and TRBJ2-2; maybe TRBD2 (6 bases). Germline V CDR1 and CDR2: SGHRS, YFSETQ. V was trimmed by 0 bases and J by 0 bases, leaving 9 bases between them. The CDR3 has 16 amino acids. For the CDR3, the DNA is TGCGCCAGCAGCTTGGCCCTAGCGTCGAACACCGGGGAGCTGTTTTTT. Translated, it gives CASSLALASNTGELFF.

The genes are TRBV4-1 and TRBJ1-4, with a weak D call TRBD1 (5 bases). This CDR3 comprises 16 residues. The V end lost 2 bases, the J end lost 2 bases, and 12 bases lay between the germline ends. The germline V gene encodes CDR1 MGHRA and CDR2 YSYEKL. DNA for the CDR3: TGCGCCAGCAGCCAAATGTATCAGGGCACTAATGAAAAACTGTTTTTT. This gives the protein CASSQMYQGTNEKLFF.

A few counts support this clone. The chain carries TRBV5-1 and TRBJ2-7, with 7 positions matching TRBD1. Unmatched junction bases numbered 7, after V lost 1 base and J lost 6 bases. This CDR3 region has 14 residues. Germline V gene lookup returns CDR1 SGHRS and CDR2 YFSETQ. The CDR3 DNA follows: TGCGCCAGCAGCTTGAAAACAGGGGTAGGCGAGCAGTACTTC. It codes for CASSLKTGVGEQYF.

The V call is TRBV5-1, the J call TRBJ2-2, with TRBD2 matching 10 bases. The CDR3 loop spans 15 amino acids. With 4 bases clipped from V and 7 bases from J, the junction kept 7 bases outside the gene matches. Germline CDR1 SGHRS, CDR2 YFSETQ. CDR3 nucleotide sequence: TGCGCCAGCAGCCCCGGACTAGCGGAGATCGGGGAGCTGTTTTTT. It codes for CASSPGLAEIGELFF.

This clone was seen more than once but under ten times. J is TRBJ2-7 and V is TRBV18, with TRBD1 identical over 12 bases. In germline, CDR1 is KGHSH, CDR2 LQKENI. The CDR3 runs to 17 residues. V lost 3 bases, J lost 2 bases, and 8 bases stayed unmatched. The CDR3 loop is CASSPGQGAGATYEQYF. The CDR3 bases are TGTGCCAGCTCACCGGGACAGGGGGCCGGAGCAACCTACGAGCAGTACTTC.

The gene calls are TRBV18 and TRBJ2-5; D gene unclear. Gene TRBJ2-7 matches the end of the DNA better, so the J call may be wrong. Looked up from germline, CDR1 is KGHSH and CDR2 is LQKENI. There are 14 residues in the CDR3. The CDR3 DNA sequence: TGTGCCAGCTCACCCTCCGGTCTAACCTACGAGCAGTACTTC. Its protein product is CASSPSGLTYEQYF.

V gene TRBV6-5 combines with J gene TRBJ1-1, with D possibly TRBD1 on 5 matching bases. This CDR3 spans 13 amino acids. The germline gives CDR1 MNHEY, CDR2 SVGAGI. The V gene lost 5 bases and the J gene lost 4 bases, with 11 bases spanning the gap. CDR3 DNA: TGTGCCAGCAGTGATCGCGGGGGCACTGAAGCTTTCTTT. Encoded protein: CASSDRGGTEAFF.

The CDR3 reads CASSLVTSGRGYEQYF. The CDR3 region has the DNA TGTGCCAGCAGCTTGGTGACTAGCGGGAGGGGGTACGAGCAGTACTTC. J is TRBJ2-7 and V is TRBV5-4; TRBD2 matches at 14 bases. The ends lost 0 bases at V and 4 bases at J; junction bases unmatched: 3. The CDR3 has 16 amino acids. Germline V gene data show CDR1 as SGHNT and CDR2 as YYREEE (reference sequence).

The chain is built from TRBV12-5 and TRBJ2-1, with 10 bases identical to TRBD2. Germline CDR1 is LGHNT and CDR2 is FRNRAP. Unmatched junction bases numbered 8, after V lost 5 bases and J lost 7 bases. This CDR3 spans 15 amino acids. The CDR3 coding sequence is TGTGCTAGTGGTCTAAGCGGGAGGGCCGGAAATGAGCAGTTCTTC. It yields the protein CASGLSGRAGNEQFF.

The rearrangement uses TRBV28 and TRBJ2-5; possibly TRBD1 for D (5 bases). The DNA end is more similar to TRBJ2-7, so the J call may be wrong. CDR3 size: 13 residues. Germline CDR1 is MDHEN and CDR2 is SYDVKM. CDR3 nucleotides: TGTGCCAGCAGTCTCGCAGGGTACTACGAGCAGTACTTC. It translates to CASSLAGYYEQYF.

In regard to this clone: The same CDR3 also results from other DNA sequences found in this sample. This chain connects TRBV6-1 to TRBJ2-1; a possible D gene is TRBD2 (5 bases). From germline, CDR1 is MNHNS and CDR2 SASEGT. Trimming shortened V by 5 bases and J by 9 bases, and 14 bases separated the two germline ends. The CDR3 consists of 13 residues. DNA for the CDR3: TGTGCCAGCAGTCGAGAGGGTGGTGGTGAGCAGTTCTTC. This sequence encodes CASSREGGGEQFF.

This chain's CDR3 is CASTDRFNYGYTF. As DNA, the CDR3 is TGTGCCAGCACGGACAGATTTAACTATGGCTACACCTTC. This chain joins TRBV2 and TRBJ1-2; TRBD1 is a possible D gene (6 bases). V gave up 7 bases and J gave up 1 base, with 10 bases separating them. The germline CDR1 and CDR2 sequences are SNHLY and FYNNEI. This CDR3 is 13 amino acids long.

The V call is TRBV5-1, the J call TRBJ2-5, with 11 positions matching TRBD1. Trimming at V came to 4 bases and at J to 5 bases, leaving 7 bases not matched to a gene. The CDR3 totals 15 residues. Germline CDR1 is SGHRS and CDR2 is YFSETQ. CDR3 sequence: CASSQRTGGLETQYF. The CDR3 DNA reads as TGCGCCAGCAGCCAGCGGACAGGGGGCCTGGAGACCCAGTACTTC. The full variable domain, completed using reference TRBV5-1 and TRBJ2-5, is KAGVTQTPRYLIKTRGQQVTLSCSPISGHRSVSWYQQTPGQGLQFLFEYFSETQRNKGNFPGRFSGRQFSNSRSEMNVSTLELGDSALYLCASSQRTGGLETQYFGPGTRLLVL.

The genes are TRBV14 and TRBJ2-6, with a possible D match to TRBD1 (6 bases). Germline assignment: CDR1 SGHDN and CDR2 FVKESK. V was cut by 0 bases and J by 2 bases, with 20 bases left in between. This CDR3 comprises 20 residues. The CDR3 nucleotides are TGTGCCAGCAGCCAAGACAATGAGTCGGGACACTTAACTGGGGCCAACGTCCTGACTTTC. This gives the protein CASSQDNESGHLTGANVLTF.

The gene calls are TRBV5-1 and TRBJ2-1, with D hard to call. CDR3 length: 14 residues. V was cut by 4 bases and J by 0 bases, with 8 bases left in between. The germline V gene has CDR1 SGHRS and CDR2 YFSETQ. This chain's CDR3 is CASSPEPSYNEQFF. DNA for the CDR3: TGCGCCAGCAGCCCCGAGCCCTCCTACAATGAGCAGTTCTTC.

The V and J genes are TRBV29-1 and TRBJ2-7; TRBD2 matches 7 bases. The V and J ends lost 7 bases and 6 bases, in that order; junction bases with no gene match: 9. The CDR3 loop spans 12 amino acids. In germline, CDR1 is SQVTM, CDR2 ANQGSEA. CDR3 residues: CSAPLASGEQYF. Written as DNA, the CDR3 is TGCAGCGCGCCACTAGCGTCGGGCGAGCAGTACTTC.

This clone was observed a handful of times. This chain connects TRBV28 to TRBJ2-5; TRBD2 matches at 7 bases. In germline, CDR1 is MDHEN, CDR2 SYDVKM. The CDR3 totals 13 residues. Unmatched junction bases numbered 5, after V lost 2 bases and J lost 8 bases. The CDR3 reads CASSLGGGSTQYF. The CDR3 DNA reads TGTGCCAGCAGTTTAGGGGGGGGGTCAACCCAGTACTTC.

This clone was seen only once. The chain links TRBV18 to TRBJ2-5; 7 bases are shared with TRBD2. The CDR3 length is 15 residues. Trimming cost V 1 base and J 5 bases; bases outside gene matches: 7. Germline CDR1 is KGHSH and CDR2 is LQKENI. CDR3 nucleotides: TGTGCCAGCTCACCACGGGGAGGGACCGCGGAGACCCAGTACTTC. Translating gives CASSPRGGTAETQYF.

This rearrangement joins TRBV23-1 to TRBJ2-7; 9 nucleotides line up with TRBD1. TRBV23-1 is annotated as an ORF whose role is uncertain. The CDR3 is 20 residues long. Trimming cost V 0 bases and J 1 base; bases outside gene matches: 16. The CDR3 DNA sequence: TGCGCCAGCAGTCAATCTTCCCGGACAGGGGAGGGGGCGGTGTCCTACGAGCAGTACTTC. Protein: CASSQSSRTGEGAVSYEQYF.

This clone appeared a few times. The chain links TRBV6-5 to TRBJ2-7; weak D call: TRBD1 (6 bases). Germline V gene lookup returns CDR1 MNHEY and CDR2 SVGAGI. V lost 6 bases and J 2 bases, leaving 14 bases between the germline ends. The CDR3 contains 14 residues. Here the CDR3 DNA reads TGTGCCAGCAGATTGACGACAGGACCCTACGAGCAGTACTTC. It is translated as CASRLTTGPYEQYF.

The DNA of the CDR3 is TGTGCCAGCAGTTTAATGGGGTACAGGGGGCGCAATCAGCCCCAGCATTTT. Protein: CASSLMGYRGRNQPQHF. The chain joins TRBV28 to TRBJ1-5; 9 bases match TRBD1. This CDR3 comprises 17 residues. Trimming at V came to 2 bases and at J to 2 bases, leaving 7 bases not matched to a gene. CDR1 and CDR2 from the germline V gene are MDHEN and SYDVKM.

This clone was detected a few times. The J gene is TRBJ2-7, the V gene TRBV6-1, with D tentatively TRBD2 (5 bases). The V gene lost 2 bases and the J gene lost 0 bases, with 14 bases spanning the gap. Germline CDR1 is MNHNS and CDR2 is SASEGT. This CDR3 region has 16 residues. The CDR3 sequence: CASSEILAQSSYEQYF. CDR3 coding DNA: TGTGCCAGCAGTGAAATCCTAGCCCAGAGCTCCTACGAGCAGTACTTC.